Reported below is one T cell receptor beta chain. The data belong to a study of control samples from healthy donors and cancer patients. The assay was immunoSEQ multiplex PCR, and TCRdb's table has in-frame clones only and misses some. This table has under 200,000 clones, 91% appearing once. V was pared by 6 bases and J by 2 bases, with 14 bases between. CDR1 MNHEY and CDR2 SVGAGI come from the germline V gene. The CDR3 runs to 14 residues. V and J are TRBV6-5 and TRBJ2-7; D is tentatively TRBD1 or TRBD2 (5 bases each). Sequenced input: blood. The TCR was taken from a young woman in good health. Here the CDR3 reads CASRNRDPTYEQYF. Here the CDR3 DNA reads TGTGCCAGCAGAAACCGGGACCCTACCTACGAGCAGTACTTC.